What follows are 25 T cell receptor beta chains derived from one specimen sequenced in a study of CD8+ T cells in alopecia areata. Treatment of the sample: oral pan-JAK inhibitor, 5-10 mg twice daily. RNA, once extracted, was reverse transcribed into cDNA for use as the sequencing template. The protocol was immunoSEQ multiplex PCR, while the TCRdb copy is restricted to in-frame clones and leaves out a portion. Here the sample spans 95,000 to 120,000 clones, 56% being singletons. Sequencing was performed on CD4+ T cells sorted from blood, taken at week 24, from a patient treated with tofacitinib. The receptors stem from a human donor with alopecia areata.

This clone was detected only a few times. V gene TRBV7-9 combines with J gene TRBJ1-1; TRBD1 is a possible D gene (5 bases). The CDR3 totals 13 residues. The ends were cut back, 3 bases at V and 1 base at J, with 6 bases in the middle. Per the germline V gene, CDR1 is SEHNR and CDR2 is FQNEAQ (reference sequence). CDR3 sequence reads: CASSFRENTEAFF. The CDR3 DNA reads TGTGCCAGCAGCTTCAGGGAGAACACTGAAGCTTTCTTT.

The chain uses TRBV29-1 and TRBJ2-6; D unresolved. The length of the CDR3 is 13 residues. Germline V gene lookup returns CDR1 SQVTM and CDR2 ANQGSEA. Trimming cost V 3 bases and J 1 base, with 4 bases left between them. The CDR3 bases are TGCAGCGTTGACCAATCTGGGGCCAACGTCCTGACTTTC. This translates into CSVDQSGANVLTF.

The chain combines TRBV9 with TRBJ2-5, with 8 bases lining up with TRBD2. The ends lost 0 bases at V and 2 bases at J; junction bases unmatched: 3. This CDR3 has 15 residues. Germline-derived CDR1 and CDR2 are SGDLS and YYNGEE. CDR3 sequence (DNA): TGTGCCAGCAGCGTAGGAACTAGCGGACAAGAGACCCAGTACTTC. Its translation is CASSVGTSGQETQYF.

The gene calls are TRBV11-1 and TRBJ2-5, with D unclear. Trimming removed 8 bases from V and 4 bases from J, with 2 bases in between. Looked up from germline, CDR1 is SGHAT and CDR2 is FQDESV (reference sequence). This CDR3 is built from 9 residues. CDR3 sequence: CASGETQYF. CDR3 sequence (DNA): TGTGCCAGCGGAGAGACCCAGTACTTC.

V usage is TRBV29-1 and J usage is TRBJ2-4, with D tentatively TRBD1 (6 bases). CDR3 size: 15 residues. With 6 bases removed from V and 9 bases from J, the gap between germline ends came to 24 bases. Germline assignment: CDR1 SQVTM and CDR2 ANQGSEA. Here the CDR3 DNA reads TGCAGCGTCCGACGCGGTGGGACCCGAGGGGGCATTCAGTACTTC. It codes for CSVRRGGTRGGIQYF.

This rearrangement joins TRBV20-1 to TRBJ1-4; possible D gene TRBD1, 5 bases. The CDR3 length is 11 residues. Trimming removed 6 bases from V and 10 bases from J, with 12 bases in between. The germline CDR1 and CDR2 sequences are DFQATT and SNEGSKA (reference sequence). Here the CDR3 reads CSATRGGKLFF. For the CDR3, the DNA is TGCAGTGCGACCCGGGGGGGAAAACTGTTTTTT.

This clone was seen more than once but under ten times. This sequence joins TRBV6-6 and TRBJ2-5, with TRBD2 as a possible D gene (5 bases). The CDR3 loop spans 15 amino acids. Germline-derived CDR1 and CDR2 are MNHNY and SVGAGI (reference sequence). V lost 6 bases, J lost 5 bases, and 19 bases lay in between. The CDR3 region is CASSPMARRSETQYF. CDR3 coding DNA: TGTGCCAGCAGCCCTATGGCGAGGAGGTCGGAGACCCAGTACTTC.

This chain uses TRBV9 with TRBJ2-7; 10 positions agree with TRBD1. The V segment lost 4 bases and the J segment 3 bases; nucleotides outside the gene matches: 7. Germline V gives CDR1 SGDLS, CDR2 YYNGEE. The CDR3 has 15 residues. CDR3: CASSPYRDRGYEQYF. The CDR3 nucleotides are TGTGCCAGCAGCCCCTATCGGGACAGGGGCTACGAGCAGTACTTC.

The V call is TRBV5-1, the J call TRBJ1-5, with 11 positions matching TRBD1. Germline V lookup: CDR1 SGHRS, CDR2 YFSETQ. This CDR3 comprises 16 residues. Germline trimming cut 4 bases from V and 3 bases from J; bases unmatched to any gene: 6. The CDR3 loop reads CASSPGTGGFNQPQHF. The DNA of the CDR3 is TGCGCCAGCAGCCCAGGGACAGGGGGTTTCAATCAGCCCCAGCATTTT.

This chain joins TRBV7-2 and TRBJ2-7; D is unclear. The CDR3 is made up of 13 amino acids. Germline V gene data show CDR1 as SGHTA and CDR2 as FQGNSA. With 1 base removed from V and 0 bases from J, the gap between germline ends came to 4 bases. CDR3 amino acids: CASSLDHSYEQYF. The CDR3 DNA reads TGTGCCAGCAGCTTAGACCACTCCTACGAGCAGTACTTC. The full variable domain, completed using reference TRBV7-2 and TRBJ2-7, is GAGVSQSPSNKVTEKGKDVELRCDPISGHTALYWYRQSLGQGLEFLIYFQGNSAPDKSGLPSDRFSAERTGGSVSTLTIQRTQQEDSAVYLCASSLDHSYEQYFGPGTRLTVT.

The genes are TRBV5-6 and TRBJ2-1, with D possibly being TRBD2 (6 bases). The germline gives CDR1 SGHDT, CDR2 YYEEEE. V was cut by 3 bases and J by 12 bases, with 22 bases left in between. The CDR3 contains 15 residues. CDR3 sequence (DNA): TGTGCCAGCAGCTGGACGCGGGGTTGGAGCGTTTGGCAGTTCTTC. Amino acid sequence: CASSWTRGWSVWQFF.

This clone was detected a few times. The rearrangement links TRBV29-1 to TRBJ1-2; D call uncertain. Germline V lookup: CDR1 SQVTM, CDR2 ANQGSEA. V shed 7 bases and J shed 1 base, with 10 bases lying between them. The CDR3 loop spans 12 amino acids. The CDR3 nucleotides are TGCAGCGCGAATCGACTTAACTATGGCTACACCTTC. Its protein is CSANRLNYGYTF.

The chain has TRBV7-2 and TRBJ2-7, with a possible D match to TRBD1 (5 bases). This CDR3 comprises 14 residues. V was cut by 4 bases and J by 4 bases, with 14 bases left in between. Germline V gene sequence: CDR1 SGHTA, CDR2 FQGNSA. The CDR3 sequence: CASSSPQGKYEQYF. The CDR3 coding sequence is TGTGCCAGCAGCTCCCCCCAGGGCAAGTACGAGCAGTACTTC. Full variable domain (outside the CDR3, taken from reference TRBV7-2 and TRBJ2-7): GAGVSQSPSNKVTEKGKDVELRCDPISGHTALYWYRQSLGQGLEFLIYFQGNSAPDKSGLPSDRFSAERTGGSVSTLTIQRTQQEDSAVYLCASSSPQGKYEQYFGPGTRLTVT.

The chain recombines TRBV19 with TRBJ1-5, with unresolved D. The CDR3 is 15 amino acids. The V gene's germline CDR1 is LNHDA and CDR2 SQIVND (reference sequence). The V and J ends lost 3 bases and 5 bases respectively, with 14 bases between them. The CDR3: CASSIKAGAHQPQHF. The DNA of the CDR3 is TGTGCCAGTAGTATCAAGGCAGGCGCTCATCAGCCCCAGCATTTT.

This clone has only one observation. The chain has TRBV25-1 and TRBJ1-4; 10 bases align to TRBD1. V lost 6 bases, J lost 7 bases, and 2 bases stayed unmatched. The CDR3 loop spans 13 amino acids. In germline, CDR1 is MGHDK, CDR2 SYGVNS. The CDR3 loop reads CASRTGGSEKLFF. The CDR3 nucleotides are TGTGCCAGCAGGACAGGGGGCAGTGAAAAACTGTTTTTT.

CDR3 amino acids: CASSLGTPFLNSPLHF. CDR3 DNA sequence: TGTGCCAGCAGCTTAGGGACACCTTTCCTTAATTCACCCCTCCACTTT. The chain employs TRBV11-2 and TRBJ1-6; tentative D call: TRBD1 (5 bases). Deletions cut 1 base from V and 6 bases from J, with 13 bases between. Germline loops: CDR1 SGHAT, CDR2 FQNNGV. The CDR3 is made up of 16 amino acids.

CDR3 region: CATSPRTGPYNEQFF. CDR3 bases: TGTGCCACCAGCCCTAGGACAGGGCCCTACAATGAGCAGTTCTTC. The gene calls are TRBV15 and TRBJ2-1; 8 positions agree with TRBD1. V gave up 5 bases and J gave up 2 bases; unmatched junction bases: 5. The CDR3 has 15 residues. Looked up from germline, CDR1 is LNHNV and CDR2 is YYDKDF (reference sequence).

The chain recombines TRBV7-9 with TRBJ1-6; D might be TRBD1 (5 bases). This CDR3 spans 15 amino acids. Deletions cut 1 base from V and 8 bases from J, with 12 bases between. In germline, CDR1 is SEHNR, CDR2 FQNEAQ (reference sequence). The CDR3 loop is CASSLGSGLYSPLHF. DNA of the CDR3: TGTGCCAGCAGCTTAGGGTCAGGGTTGTATTCACCCCTCCACTTT.

This sequence joins TRBV11-2 and TRBJ1-2; the D is unclear. Germline V gene sequence: CDR1 SGHAT, CDR2 FQNNGV. The CDR3 length is 15 residues. The germline V and J ends were trimmed by 5 bases and 2 bases, with 15 bases remaining between them. CDR3 loop: CASSTPRGKNYGYTF. In DNA, the CDR3 is TGTGCCAGCAGCACCCCCCGGGGTAAAAACTATGGCTACACCTTC.

The chain couples TRBV15 to TRBJ2-7; D ambiguous. This CDR3 region has 13 residues. The V gene lost 5 bases and the J gene lost 1 base, with 9 bases spanning the gap. Germline lookup yields CDR1 LNHNV and CDR2 YYDKDF (reference sequence). This CDR3 reads CATSLGRSYEQYF. DNA of the CDR3: TGTGCCACCAGCCTCGGACGATCCTACGAGCAGTACTTC.

J is TRBJ2-5 and V is TRBV27, with 7 nucleotides matching TRBD1. Matching the DNA end better, TRBJ2-7 makes the J call doubtful. The CDR3 covers 14 residues. Germline CDR1 MNHEY, CDR2 SMNVEV (reference sequence). CDR3 nucleotides: TGTGCCAGCAGTTTATCGACAGGGTCCTACGAGCAGTACTTC. Translated: CASSLSTGSYEQYF.

The CDR3 DNA reads TGTGCCTGGGGTACAGTGAACACTGAAGCTTTCTTT. It codes for CAWGTVNTEAFF. This chain joins TRBV30 and TRBJ1-1; D is unclear. Germline assignment: CDR1 GTSNPN and CDR2 SVGIG (reference sequence). Trimming cost V 5 bases and J 0 bases, with 7 bases left between them. The CDR3 spans 12 residues. Variable domain in full (rest from reference TRBV30 and TRBJ1-1): SQTIHQWPATLVQPVGSPLSLECTVEGTSNPNLYWYRQAAGRGLQLLFYSVGIGQISSEVPQNLSASRPQDRQFILSSKKLLLSDSGFYLCAWGTVNTEAFFGQGTRLTVV.

The chain carries TRBV30 and TRBJ2-7; unclear D gene. The CDR3 has 15 amino acids. The V gene's germline CDR1 is GTSNPN and CDR2 SVGIG (reference sequence). Trimming removed 1 base from V and 7 bases from J, with 20 bases in between. In DNA, the CDR3 is TGTGCCTGGAGTGGGAAAGGGATGGGGAATCGGGAGCAGTACTTC. Protein: CAWSGKGMGNREQYF.

The chain is built from TRBV7-2 and TRBJ2-4; TRBD2 might be the D (6 bases). CDR3 length: 14 residues. V lost 5 bases and J 9 bases, leaving 17 bases between the germline ends. In germline, CDR1 is SGHTA, CDR2 FQGNSA. The CDR3 here is CASSAAPPAGIQYF. The CDR3 coding sequence is TGTGCCAGCAGCGCGGCTCCCCCAGCGGGCATTCAGTACTTC. Full variable domain (rest looked up from reference TRBV7-2 and TRBJ2-4): GAGVSQSPSNKVTEKGKDVELRCDPISGHTALYWYRQSLGQGLEFLIYFQGNSAPDKSGLPSDRFSAERTGGSVSTLTIQRTQQEDSAVYLCASSAAPPAGIQYFGAGTRLSVL.

The chain employs TRBV30 and TRBJ2-7; TRBD1 matches 7 bases. CDR3 length: 14 residues. CDR1 and CDR2 (germline): GTSNPN, SVGIG (reference sequence). V trimming: 3 bases; J trimming: 3 bases; junction bases outside the gene matches: 8. CDR3 region: CAWREQGIGYEQYF. CDR3 coding DNA: TGTGCCTGGAGAGAACAGGGGATTGGCTACGAGCAGTACTTC. Filled out from reference TRBV30 and TRBJ2-7, the complete variable domain reads SQTIHQWPATLVQPVGSPLSLECTVEGTSNPNLYWYRQAAGRGLQLLFYSVGIGQISSEVPQNLSASRPQDRQFILSSKKLLLSDSGFYLCAWREQGIGYEQYFGPGTRLTVT.